The T cell receptor (beta chain) under discussion was sequenced for a study of cytomegalovirus exposure and HLA in healthy donors. In its sample, this clone was seen a few times. Its antigen remains unidentified. PCR was performed using 60 Vbeta and 13 Jbeta primers. TCRdb keeps only in-frame clones here, not all; method: immunoSEQ multiplex PCR. There are about 200,000 clones in the sample; approximately 78% occur only once, and about 3.1% lies in the top ten. Study-wide results and limits: Certain indistinguishable V segments, among them TRBV6-2 and TRBV6-3, were excluded.

V lost 2 bases, J lost 0 bases, and 11 bases lay in between. The CDR3 extends over 16 amino acids. From germline, CDR1 is MDHEN and CDR2 SYDVKM. The J gene is TRBJ2-1, the V gene TRBV28, with D unresolved. The receptor comes from a man aged 25 to 45 in good health and CMV-seronegative. Sequenced input: PBMCs. CDR3 in DNA: TGTGCCAGCAGTTTAAGCAGGCCAAGCTCCTACAATGAGCAGTTCTTC. This codes for CASSLSRPSSYNEQFF.